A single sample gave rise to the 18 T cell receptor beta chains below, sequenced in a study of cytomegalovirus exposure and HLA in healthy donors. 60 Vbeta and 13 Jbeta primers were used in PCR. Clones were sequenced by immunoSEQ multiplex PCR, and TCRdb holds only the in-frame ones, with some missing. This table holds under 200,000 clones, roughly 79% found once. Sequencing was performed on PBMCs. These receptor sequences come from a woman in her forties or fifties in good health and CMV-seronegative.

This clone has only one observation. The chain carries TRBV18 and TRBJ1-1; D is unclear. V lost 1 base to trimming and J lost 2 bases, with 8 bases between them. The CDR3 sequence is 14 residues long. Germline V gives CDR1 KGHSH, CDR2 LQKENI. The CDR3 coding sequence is TGTGCCAGCTCACCACAAACTGATAACACTGAAGCTTTCTTT. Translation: CASSPQTDNTEAFF.

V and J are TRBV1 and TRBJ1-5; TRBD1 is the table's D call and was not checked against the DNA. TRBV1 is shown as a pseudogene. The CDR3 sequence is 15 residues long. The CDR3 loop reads CTSSQPDRENQPQHF. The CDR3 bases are TGCACCAGCAGCCAACCGGACAGGGAGAACCAGCCCCAGCATTTT.

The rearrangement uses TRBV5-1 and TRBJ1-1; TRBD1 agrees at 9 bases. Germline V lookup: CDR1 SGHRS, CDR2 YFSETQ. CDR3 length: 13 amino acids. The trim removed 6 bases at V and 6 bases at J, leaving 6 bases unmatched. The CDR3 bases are TGCGCCAGCACTCAACAGGGGGCGTCTGAAGCTTTCTTT. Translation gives CASTQQGASEAFF.

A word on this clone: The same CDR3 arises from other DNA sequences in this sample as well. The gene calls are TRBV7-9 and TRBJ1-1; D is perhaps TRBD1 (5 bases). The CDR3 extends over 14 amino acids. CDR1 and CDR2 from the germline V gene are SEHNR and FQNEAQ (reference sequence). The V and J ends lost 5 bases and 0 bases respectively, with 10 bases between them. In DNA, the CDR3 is TGTGCCAGCAGCCTACGACAGCTGAACACTGAAGCTTTCTTT. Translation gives CASSLRQLNTEAFF. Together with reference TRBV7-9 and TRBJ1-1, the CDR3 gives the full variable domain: DTGVSQNPRHKITKRGQNVTFRCDPISEHNRLYWYRQTLGQGPEFLTYFQNEAQLEKSRLLSDRFSAERPKGSFSTLEIQRTEQGDSAMYLCASSLRQLNTEAFFGQGTRLTVV.

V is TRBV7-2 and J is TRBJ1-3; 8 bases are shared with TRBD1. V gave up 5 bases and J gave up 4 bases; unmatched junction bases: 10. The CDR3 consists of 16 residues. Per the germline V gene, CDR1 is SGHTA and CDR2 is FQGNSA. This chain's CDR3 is CASSPGTGLGGNTIYF. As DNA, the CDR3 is TGTGCCAGCAGCCCCGGGACAGGTTTGGGAGGAAACACCATATATTTT.

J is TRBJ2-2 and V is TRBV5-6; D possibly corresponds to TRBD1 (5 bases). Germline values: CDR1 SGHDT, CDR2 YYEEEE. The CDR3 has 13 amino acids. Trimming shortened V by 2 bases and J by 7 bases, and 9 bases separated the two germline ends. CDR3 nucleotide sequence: TGTGCCAGCAGCTTTAGCAGGGTCGGGGAGCTGTTTTTT. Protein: CASSFSRVGELFF.

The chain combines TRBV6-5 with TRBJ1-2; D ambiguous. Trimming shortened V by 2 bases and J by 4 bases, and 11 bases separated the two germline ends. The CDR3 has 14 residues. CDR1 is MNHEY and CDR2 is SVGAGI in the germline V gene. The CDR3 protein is CASSYRGVAYGYTF. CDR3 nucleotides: TGTGCCAGCAGTTACAGAGGTGTGGCCTATGGCTACACCTTC.

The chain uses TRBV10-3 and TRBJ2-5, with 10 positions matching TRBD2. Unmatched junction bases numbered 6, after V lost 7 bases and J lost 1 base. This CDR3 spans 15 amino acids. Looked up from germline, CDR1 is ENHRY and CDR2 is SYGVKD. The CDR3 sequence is CAITQGLATQETQYF. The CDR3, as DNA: TGTGCCATCACTCAGGGACTAGCGACCCAAGAGACCCAGTACTTC.

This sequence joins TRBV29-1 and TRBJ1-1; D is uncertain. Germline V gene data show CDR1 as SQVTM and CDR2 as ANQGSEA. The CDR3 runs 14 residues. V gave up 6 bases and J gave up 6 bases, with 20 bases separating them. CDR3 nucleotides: TGCAGCGTGTCCAGAGACTTCCAACGTGCTGAAGCTTTCTTT. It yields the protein CSVSRDFQRAEAFF.

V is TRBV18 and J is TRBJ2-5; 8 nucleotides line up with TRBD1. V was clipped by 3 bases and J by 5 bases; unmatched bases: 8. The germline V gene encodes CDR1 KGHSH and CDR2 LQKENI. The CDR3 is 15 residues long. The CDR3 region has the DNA TGTGCCAGCTCACCCGGACAGGGTGTCGGTGAGACCCAGTACTTC. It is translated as CASSPGQGVGETQYF.

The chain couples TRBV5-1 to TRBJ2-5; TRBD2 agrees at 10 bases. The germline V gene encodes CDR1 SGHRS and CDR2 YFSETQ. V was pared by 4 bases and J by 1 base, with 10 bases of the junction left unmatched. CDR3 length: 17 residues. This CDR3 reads CASSARLAGALQETQYF. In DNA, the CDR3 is TGCGCCAGCAGCGCGAGGCTAGCGGGGGCCCTCCAAGAGACCCAGTACTTC.

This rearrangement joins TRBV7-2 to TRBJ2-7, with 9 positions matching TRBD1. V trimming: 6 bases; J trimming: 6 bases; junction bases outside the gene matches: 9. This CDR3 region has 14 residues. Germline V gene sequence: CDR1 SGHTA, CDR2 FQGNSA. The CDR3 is CASRPGTGYSEQYF. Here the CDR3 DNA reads TGTGCCAGCAGGCCCGGGACAGGGTATTCCGAGCAGTACTTC. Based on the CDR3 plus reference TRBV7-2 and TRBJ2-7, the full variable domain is GAGVSQSPSNKVTEKGKDVELRCDPISGHTALYWYRQSLGQGLEFLIYFQGNSAPDKSGLPSDRFSAERTGGSVSTLTIQRTQQEDSAVYLCASRPGTGYSEQYFGPGTRLTVT.

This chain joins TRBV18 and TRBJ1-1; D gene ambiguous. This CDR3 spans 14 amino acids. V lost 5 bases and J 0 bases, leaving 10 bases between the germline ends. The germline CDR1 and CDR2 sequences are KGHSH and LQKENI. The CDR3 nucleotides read TGTGCCAGCTCAGACGGGTTCGTGAACACTGAAGCTTTCTTT. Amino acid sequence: CASSDGFVNTEAFF.

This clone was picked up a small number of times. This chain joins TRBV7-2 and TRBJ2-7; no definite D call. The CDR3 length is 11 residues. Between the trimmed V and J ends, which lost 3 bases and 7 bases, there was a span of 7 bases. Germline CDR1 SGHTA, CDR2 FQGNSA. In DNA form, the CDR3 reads TGTGCCAGCAGCTTGAGACTGGAGCAGTACTTC. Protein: CASSLRLEQYF.

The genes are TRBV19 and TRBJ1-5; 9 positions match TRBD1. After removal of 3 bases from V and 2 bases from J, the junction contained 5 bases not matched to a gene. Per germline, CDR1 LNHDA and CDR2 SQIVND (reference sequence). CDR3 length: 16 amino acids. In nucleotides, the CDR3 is TGTGCCAGTAGTATCGGGACAGGGATGGGCAATCAGCCCCAGCATTTT. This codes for CASSIGTGMGNQPQHF.

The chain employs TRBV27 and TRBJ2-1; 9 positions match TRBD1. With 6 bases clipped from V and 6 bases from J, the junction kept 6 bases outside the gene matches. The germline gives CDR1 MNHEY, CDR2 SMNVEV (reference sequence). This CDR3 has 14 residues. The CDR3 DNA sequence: TGTGCCAGCAGCTACAACAGGGGGCGCAATGAGCAGTTCTTC. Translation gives CASSYNRGRNEQFF.

The CDR3 sequence is CASSPNNSPLHF. CDR3 DNA: TGTGCCAGCAGCCCAAATAATTCACCCCTCCACTTT. This chain joins TRBV7-2 and TRBJ1-6, with no clear D. The CDR3 has 12 residues. Germline CDR1 is SGHTA and CDR2 is FQGNSA. The ends were cut back, 5 bases at V and 5 bases at J, with 4 bases in the middle.

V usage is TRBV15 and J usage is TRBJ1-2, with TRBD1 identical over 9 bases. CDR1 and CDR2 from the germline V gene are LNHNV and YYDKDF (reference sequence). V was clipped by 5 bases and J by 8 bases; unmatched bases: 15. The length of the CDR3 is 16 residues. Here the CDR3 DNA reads TGTGCCACCAGCCCTACTAAGACAGGGGGAAGAATGGGCTACACCTTC. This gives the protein CATSPTKTGGRMGYTF. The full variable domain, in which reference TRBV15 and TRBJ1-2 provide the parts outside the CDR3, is DAMVIQNPRYQVTQFGKPVTLSCSQTLNHNVMYWYQQKSSQAPKLLFHYYDKDFNNEADTPDNFQSRRPNTSFCFLDIRSPGLGDTAMYLCATSPTKTGGRMGYTFGSGTRLTVV.